A selection of T cell receptor beta chains follows, all from one sample in a study of regulatory T cells in long-lasting Graves disease. TCRdb redid the calling of the multiplex PCR reads with MiXCR, one entry per CDR3 protein. Counted here are over 500,000 distinct CDR3 sequences, 15% to 20% occurring once; the ten biggest clones make up 12%. The same data also went into a second study, on T cells in Graves' hyperthyroidism and ophthalmopathy.

The sequenced sample was peripheral blood mononuclear cells (PBMCs), obtained at new diagnosis, from a patient treated with antithyroid drugs. These receptors were obtained from a man younger than 35 with Graves disease. The CDR3 runs from the conserved cysteine through the conserved F or W. The D gene is left open where the match is weak. Not all rows give a size; the values are once, few, many and, for expanded clones, a class.

D gene	V gene	J gene	clone size	CDR3 protein	CDR3 DNA
.	TRBV29-1	TRBJ2-7	.	CSVEFQGYSGEQYF	TGCAGCGTTGAGTTCCAGGGGTATTCGGGAGAGCAGTACTTC
TRBD2	TRBV7-9	TRBJ2-7	many	CASLAGGPWDYEQYF	TGTGCCAGCCTAGCGGGAGGGCCCTGGGACTACGAGCAGTACTTC
TRBD2	TRBV20-1	TRBJ2-1	many	CSARLSGEGTYNEQFF	TGCAGTGCTAGACTCAGCGGGGAAGGGACGTACAATGAGCAGTTCTTC
.	TRBV11-1	TRBJ2-7	few	CASSLVGQSFEQYF	TGTGCCAGCAGCTTAGTAGGACAGTCCTTCGAGCAGTACTTC
.	TRBV28	TRBJ2-3	many	CASRPRGQSDTQYF	TGTGCCAGCAGGCCTCGGGGGCAATCAGATACGCAGTATTTT
.	TRBV12-5	TRBJ2-1	many	CASGWGGHTEQFF	TGTGCTAGTGGTTGGGGAGGCCACACGGAGCAGTTCTTC
.	TRBV28	TRBJ1-5	many	CASSYPDSNQPQHF	TGTGCCAGCAGTTATCCGGACAGCAATCAGCCCCAGCATTTT
.	TRBV7-9	TRBJ2-5	.	CASSRETTSYQETQYF	TGTGCCAGCAGCCGGGAAACCACCTCGTACCAAGAGACCCAGTACTTC
TRBD1	TRBV5-1	TRBJ2-5	.	CASILADRVGETQYF	TGCGCCAGCATCTTGGCCGACAGGGTAGGGGAGACCCAGTACTTC
TRBD1	TRBV28	TRBJ1-2	many	CASSSGQGGGYTF	TGTGCCAGCAGTTCCGGACAGGGTGGAGGCTACACCTTC
TRBD2	TRBV2	TRBJ2-3	many	CASSERSGRAWNTQYF	TGTGCCAGCAGTGAACGGAGCGGGAGGGCCTGGAATACGCAGTATTTT
TRBD2	TRBV30	TRBJ2-1	.	CAFRRELGREQFF	TGTGCCTTCCGGCGGGAGCTGGGACGGGAGCAGTTCTTC
TRBD1	TRBV6-5	TRBJ2-7	few	CASSWVLGQGVYEQYF	TGTGCCAGCAGTTGGGTCCTGGGACAGGGAGTGTACGAGCAGTACTTC
.	TRBV20-1	TRBJ2-7	few	CSAEASVSYEQYF	TGCAGTGCCGAGGCTAGCGTATCCTACGAGCAGTACTTC
.	TRBV4-1	TRBJ1-5	few	CASSQVMGHSNQPQHF	TGCGCCAGCAGCCAAGTGATGGGACATAGCAATCAGCCCCAGCATTTT
.	TRBV27	TRBJ2-1	many	CASSLADGNEQFF	TGTGCTAGCAGCTTAGCCGACGGCAATGAGCAGTTCTTC
.	TRBV4-2	TRBJ2-2	.	CASSQDRQGAGELFF	TGTGCCAGCAGCCAAGATAGGCAGGGCGCCGGGGAGCTGTTTTTT
.	TRBV2	TRBJ2-5	many	CASSDVTGTLETQYF	TGTGCCAGCAGTGATGTGACAGGGACTTTGGAGACCCAGTACTTC
.	TRBV13	TRBJ2-1	.	CASSLAGNSYNEQFF	TGTGCCAGCAGCTTAGCGGGAAACTCCTACAATGAGCAGTTCTTC
.	TRBV27	TRBJ2-1	many	CASSLSSGFYNEQFF	TGTGCCAGCAGTTTATCTAGCGGATTCTACAATGAGCAGTTCTTC
TRBD2	TRBV9	TRBJ2-3	many	CASSSGTSFTDTQYF	TGTGCCAGCAGCTCCGGGACTAGCTTCACAGATACGCAGTATTTT
TRBD2	TRBV24-1	TRBJ2-1	many	CATSDRPGLAGGNEQFF	TGTGCCACCAGTGATCGCCCCGGACTAGCGGGAGGCAATGAGCAGTTCTTC
TRBD2	TRBV9	TRBJ2-1	few	CASSVDPNSGSAYNEQFF	TGTGCCAGCAGCGTAGACCCAAATAGCGGGAGCGCCTACAATGAGCAGTTCTTC
.	TRBV27	TRBJ2-7	.	CASGQIGASYEQYF	TGTGCCAGCGGTCAAATCGGGGCCTCCTACGAGCAGTACTTC
.	TRBV9	TRBJ2-6	.	CASSVDGTGSGANVLTF	TGTGCCAGCAGCGTAGACGGGACTGGCTCTGGGGCCAACGTCCTGACTTTC
TRBD2	TRBV6-1	TRBJ2-1	.	CASRLGLVRGNEQFF	TGTGCCAGCAGGCTGGGACTAGTAAGGGGCAATGAGCAGTTCTTC
.	TRBV28	TRBJ1-2	.	CASSPGRSQANYGYTF	TGTGCCAGCTCACCGGGACGGTCGCAAGCTAACTATGGCTACACCTTC
.	TRBV4-2	TRBJ1-1	.	CASSPSQQNTEAFF	TGTGCCAGCAGCCCCTCCCAACAAAACACTGAAGCTTTCTTT
TRBD2	TRBV7-2	TRBJ2-7	many	CASRLTSGTGEQYF	TGTGCCAGCAGGTTGACTAGCGGGACGGGCGAGCAGTACTTC
.	TRBV11-3	TRBJ2-1	few	CASSFLATNEQFF	TGTGCCAGCAGCTTTCTAGCGACCAATGAGCAGTTCTTC
TRBD1	TRBV7-9	TRBJ1-5	.	CASSDRQGGNQPQHF	TGTGCCAGCAGCGATAGACAGGGCGGCAATCAGCCCCAGCATTTT
TRBD1	TRBV9	TRBJ2-1	once	CASSVGGTGGYNEQFF	TGTGCCAGCAGCGTAGGAGGGACAGGGGGCTACAATGAGCAGTTCTTC
TRBD2	TRBV12-3/TRBV12-4	TRBJ2-1	many	CASSSSGRGVEQFF	TGTGCCAGCAGTTCCAGCGGGAGAGGAGTTGAGCAGTTCTTC
.	TRBV20-1	TRBJ2-7	few	CSADGGSYEQYF	TGCAGTGCGGATGGGGGCAGCTACGAGCAGTACTTC
.	TRBV10-1	TRBJ2-3	few	CASSQAESTDTQYF	TGCGCCAGCAGCCAAGCGGAGAGCACAGATACGCAGTATTTT
TRBD1	TRBV5-6	TRBJ1-5	many	CASSSGAGGNNQPQHF	TGTGCCAGCAGCAGTGGAGCAGGGGGGAATAATCAGCCCCAGCATTTT
.	TRBV18	TRBJ2-3	many	CASSPANSYTDTQYF	TGTGCCAGCTCACCAGCCAACAGCTACACAGATACGCAGTATTTT
TRBD1	TRBV20-1	TRBJ2-7	many	CSALSGGEQYF	TGCAGTGCTCTGTCAGGGGGCGAGCAGTACTTC
TRBD2	TRBV7-6	TRBJ2-1	.	CASSLEYSGTRDGRTGNEQFF	TGTGCCAGCAGCTTAGAATATAGCGGGACCCGGGATGGTCGTACCGGGAATGAGCAGTTCTTC
.	TRBV12-3/TRBV12-4	TRBJ2-1	many	CASSLPLSQTEQFF	TGTGCCAGCAGTTTACCCCTGAGTCAAACAGAGCAGTTCTTC
.	TRBV27	TRBJ2-1	.	CASSSLITGVSYEQFF	TGTGCCAGCAGTTCCCTGATTACGGGAGTTTCCTACGAGCAGTTCTTC
TRBD1	TRBV7-3	TRBJ2-4	.	CASSSHRGEAKNIQYF	TGTGCCAGCAGCTCCCACAGGGGGGAAGCCAAAAACATTCAGTACTTC
.	TRBV10-3	TRBJ1-1	.	CAISESPGRGTEAFF	TGTGCCATCAGTGAGTCCCCAGGGAGAGGCACTGAAGCTTTCTTT
TRBD1	TRBV27	TRBJ1-5	few	CASSPTGGLGYQPQHF	TGTGCCAGCAGTCCAACAGGGGGCCTAGGGTATCAGCCCCAGCATTTT
.	TRBV2	TRBJ2-3	many	CASSELAGSDTQYF	TGTGCCAGCAGTGAACTAGCCGGGTCGGATACGCAGTATTTT
.	TRBV9	TRBJ2-7	many	CASSVGGASSYEQYF	TGTGCCAGCAGCGTTGGGGGAGCCAGCTCCTACGAGCAGTACTTC
.	TRBV5-1	TRBJ2-7	few	CASSPEGVAPDEQYF	TGCGCCAGCAGCCCGGAGGGCGTTGCCCCCGACGAGCAGTACTTC